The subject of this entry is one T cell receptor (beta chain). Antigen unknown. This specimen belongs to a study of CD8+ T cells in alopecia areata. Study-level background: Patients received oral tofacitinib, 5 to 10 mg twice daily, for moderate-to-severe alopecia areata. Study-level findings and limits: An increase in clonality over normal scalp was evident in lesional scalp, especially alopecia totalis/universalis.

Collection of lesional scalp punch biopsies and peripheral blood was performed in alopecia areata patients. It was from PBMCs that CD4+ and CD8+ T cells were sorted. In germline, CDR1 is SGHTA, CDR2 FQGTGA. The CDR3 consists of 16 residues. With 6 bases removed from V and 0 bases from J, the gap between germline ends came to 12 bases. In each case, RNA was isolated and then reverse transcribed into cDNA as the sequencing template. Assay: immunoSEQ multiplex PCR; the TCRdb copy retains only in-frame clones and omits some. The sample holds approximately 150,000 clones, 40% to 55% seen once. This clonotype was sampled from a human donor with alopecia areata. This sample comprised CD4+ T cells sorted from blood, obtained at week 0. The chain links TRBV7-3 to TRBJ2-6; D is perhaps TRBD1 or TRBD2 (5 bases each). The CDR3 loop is CASRVGGGSGANVLTF. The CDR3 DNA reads TGTGCCAGCAGGGTCGGTGGGGGCTCTGGGGCCAACGTCCTGACTTTC.